One sample yielded the 26 T cell receptor beta chains listed below, sequenced in a study of cytomegalovirus exposure and HLA in healthy donors. TCRdb keeps only in-frame clones here, not all; method: immunoSEQ multiplex PCR. The sample has about 50,000 clones, around 94% seen once; the top ten hold around 1.4%. The specimen was PBMCs. The receptors originated from a man in his late teens or twenties in good health and CMV-seronegative.

The chain combines TRBV7-2 with TRBJ1-4, with 7 bases fitting TRBD1. This CDR3 has 15 residues. With V trimmed by 2 bases and J by 0 bases, 0 bases remained unmatched. CDR1 and CDR2 from the germline V gene are SGHTA and FQGNSA. Here the CDR3 reads CASSLRGPTNEKLFF. CDR3 nucleotide sequence: TGTGCCAGCAGCTTAAGGGGGCCAACTAATGAAAAACTGTTTTTT.

CDR3 DNA: TGTGCCAGCAGCCCAAACCTTAGCGGGAGGAATGAGCAGTTCTTC. Protein product: CASSPNLSGRNEQFF. The V gene is TRBV14, the J gene TRBJ2-1, with 10 bases fitting TRBD2. CDR3 length equals 15 residues. Germline lookup yields CDR1 SGHDN and CDR2 FVKESK. With V trimmed by 4 bases and J by 7 bases, 7 bases remained unmatched.

This clone appeared a single time. V usage is TRBV4-1 and J usage is TRBJ2-5; D unresolved. This CDR3 has 15 residues. Germline lookup yields CDR1 MGHRA and CDR2 YSYEKL. Deletions cut 2 bases from V and 3 bases from J, with 13 bases between. CDR3 sequence reads: CASSQTVLPEETQYF. The CDR3 bases are TGCGCCAGCAGCCAAACGGTACTACCAGAAGAGACCCAGTACTTC.

The V call is TRBV6-5, the J call TRBJ2-7, with a tentative D call TRBD2 (6 bases). The V end lost 2 bases, the J end lost 1 base, and 12 bases lay between the germline ends. This CDR3 has 15 amino acids. Germline loops: CDR1 MNHEY, CDR2 SVGAGI. As DNA, the CDR3 is TGTGCCAGCAGTTACAGGGCCGGGGGATCCTACGAGCAGTACTTC. As protein: CASSYRAGGSYEQYF.

This chain connects TRBV15 to TRBJ2-7; 7 bases are shared with TRBD1. Germline CDR1 is LNHNV and CDR2 is YYDKDF (reference sequence). This CDR3 contains 15 residues. The J segment lost 5 bases and the V segment lost 0 bases, leaving 7 bases of the junction unmatched. CDR3 in DNA: TGTGCCACCAGCAGAGATAGGACAGGCTTCCACGAGCAGTACTTC. Its translation: CATSRDRTGFHEQYF.

The chain links TRBV28 to TRBJ2-3; possibly TRBD1 for D (6 bases). V lost 4 bases, J lost 2 bases, and 22 bases lay in between. The CDR3 extends over 18 amino acids. Germline CDR1 reads MDHEN; CDR2 reads SYDVKM. CDR3 sequence reads: CASSSPSRPGQYTDTQYF. In DNA, the CDR3 is TGTGCCAGCAGTTCTCCATCTCGTCCGGGACAATACACAGATACGCAGTATTTT.

The chain has TRBV27 and TRBJ2-1, with D possibly TRBD2 on 7 matching bases. CDR1 and CDR2 (germline): MNHEY, SMNVEV (reference sequence). This CDR3 spans 15 amino acids. The V end lost 6 bases, the J end lost 4 bases, and 16 bases lay between the germline ends. Written as DNA, the CDR3 is TGTGCCAGCAGCGTAGGGGGAGGGTTTTACAATGAGCAGTTCTTC. As protein: CASSVGGGFYNEQFF.

The chain has TRBV27 and TRBJ2-1; TRBD1 agrees at 7 bases. This CDR3 region has 15 residues. Germline assignment: CDR1 MNHEY and CDR2 SMNVEV (reference sequence). V shed 3 bases and J 0 bases; nucleotides not matched to a gene: 2. As DNA, the CDR3 is TGTGCCAGCAGTTTGGACAGGAGCTCCTACAATGAGCAGTTCTTC. It is translated as CASSLDRSSYNEQFF.

The chain joins TRBV5-1 to TRBJ2-7; D is perhaps TRBD1 (6 bases). The ends were cut back, 4 bases at V and 13 bases at J, with 12 bases in the middle. Germline-derived CDR1 and CDR2 are SGHRS and YFSETQ. The CDR3 length is 10 residues. This CDR3 reads CASSVLRGYF. The DNA for the CDR3 is TGCGCCAGCAGCGTACTCAGGGGTTACTTC.

This sequence joins TRBV29-1 and TRBJ2-1, with D perhaps matching TRBD1 (5 bases). V dropped 4 bases and J dropped 5 bases, with 9 bases sitting between them. The germline V gene encodes CDR1 SQVTM and CDR2 ANQGSEA. The CDR3 runs 12 residues. The CDR3 sequence: CSVGQRNNEQFF. The CDR3 DNA sequence: TGCAGCGTTGGACAGAGGAACAATGAGCAGTTCTTC.

V usage is TRBV6-5 and J usage is TRBJ2-5; 9 bases agree with TRBD2. The J segment lost 4 bases and the V segment lost 0 bases, leaving 3 bases of the junction unmatched. Germline-derived CDR1 and CDR2 are MNHEY and SVGAGI. The CDR3 covers 15 residues. CDR3 in amino acids: CASSYSLAGAETQYF. The DNA of the CDR3 is TGTGCCAGCAGTTACTCTTTAGCGGGAGCAGAGACCCAGTACTTC.

This chain joins TRBV7-6 and TRBJ2-3; D remains unclear. From germline, CDR1 is SGHVS and CDR2 FNYEAQ. Trimming stripped 2 bases from V and 0 bases from J, with 6 bases between. This CDR3 has 14 amino acids. The CDR3 sequence is CASSLLPSTDTQYF. In nucleotides, the CDR3 is TGTGCCAGCAGCTTACTTCCGAGCACAGATACGCAGTATTTT.

This rearrangement joins TRBV27 to TRBJ2-3; D remains unclear. The CDR3 is 14 amino acids. V lost 1 base to trimming and J lost 6 bases, with 11 bases between them. CDR1 and CDR2 (germline): MNHEY, SMNVEV (reference sequence). This CDR3 reads CASSLLISSDTQYF. For the CDR3, the DNA is TGTGCCAGCAGTTTATTAATATCGTCGGATACGCAGTATTTT.

This chain joins TRBV18 and TRBJ2-1, with 13 bases identical to TRBD2. The germline CDR1 and CDR2 sequences are KGHSH and LQKENI. Trimming took 3 bases from V and 8 from J; bases not matched to a gene: 13. This CDR3 is built from 18 residues. DNA of the CDR3: TGTGCCAGCTCACCCTACACTAGCGGGAGGGCCTTAAACGATGAGCAGTTCTTC. Its translation: CASSPYTSGRALNDEQFF.

Notes on this clone: The junction departs from germline at one end; a sequencing error may be responsible. The rearrangement joins TRBV7-7 to TRBJ2-2; a possible D gene is TRBD1 (5 bases). Germline CDR1 and CDR2: SSHAT and FNYEAQ (reference sequence). The CDR3 runs 13 residues. The CDR3 sequence: CASSAGHTGELFF. In DNA form, the CDR3 reads TGTGCTAGCAGCGCAGGGCACACCGGGGAGCTGTTTTTT.

The chain employs TRBV6-4 and TRBJ1-2; the match to TRBD1 covers 9 bases. V lost 3 bases, J lost 4 bases, and 6 bases stayed unmatched. This CDR3 comprises 15 residues. Germline V CDR1 and CDR2: MRHNA, SNTAGT. The CDR3 protein is CASSERSTGGYGYTF. CDR3 bases: TGTGCCAGCAGTGAGCGGTCGACAGGGGGCTATGGCTACACCTTC.

The chain is built from TRBV7-2 and TRBJ2-7, with 9 positions matching TRBD2. The trim removed 3 bases at V and 4 bases at J, leaving 4 bases unmatched. This CDR3 spans 14 amino acids. Germline CDR1 SGHTA, CDR2 FQGNSA. CDR3 amino acids: CASSFIAGVYEQYF. The DNA for the CDR3 is TGTGCCAGCAGCTTTATAGCGGGAGTTTACGAGCAGTACTTC.

In nucleotides, the CDR3 is TGTGCCAGCGCCCTGATGGGGCGGGATGGGAACATTCAGTACTTC. This sequence encodes CASALMGRDGNIQYF. The J gene is TRBJ2-4, the V gene TRBV11-3; weak D call: TRBD2 (6 bases). Germline CDR1 and CDR2: SGHNT and YENEEA. V lost 8 bases and J 7 bases, leaving 21 bases between the germline ends. This CDR3 region has 15 residues.

The chain combines TRBV6-1 with TRBJ2-7; D is unresolved. The CDR3 loop spans 14 amino acids. Trimming removed 3 bases from V and 0 bases from J, with 9 bases in between. Germline V gene data show CDR1 as MNHNS and CDR2 as SASEGT. The CDR3 DNA reads as TGTGCCAGCAGTGAGGCGGATAGCTCCTACGAGCAGTACTTC. Translation: CASSEADSSYEQYF.

This clone was recorded once. The chain uses TRBV19 and TRBJ2-2; tentatively, D is TRBD1 (7 bases). V lost 9 bases to trimming and J lost 5 bases, with 22 bases between them. The CDR3 covers 16 residues. Looked up from germline, CDR1 is LNHDA and CDR2 is SQIVND (reference sequence). CDR3 bases: TGTGCCAGCTCAACATCAGGAGGGGGCGCGACCGGGGAGCTGTTTTTT. Residues: CASSTSGGGATGELFF.

Comment on this clone: Other DNA sequences within the sample encode an identical CDR3. V and J are TRBV6-1 and TRBJ2-7, with D uncertain. V lost 1 base and J 1 base, leaving 5 bases between the germline ends. The germline V gene encodes CDR1 MNHNS and CDR2 SASEGT. The CDR3 spans 13 residues. CDR3 sequence (DNA): TGTGCCAGCAGTGAAGGACTTTCCTACGAGCAGTACTTC. As protein: CASSEGLSYEQYF.

The chain uses TRBV7-6 and TRBJ1-2; 7 bases line up with TRBD1. The trim removed 1 base at V and 1 base at J, leaving 6 bases unmatched. This CDR3 has 16 amino acids. Germline CDR1 reads SGHVS; CDR2 reads FNYEAQ. The CDR3 protein is CASSLDRGPYNYGYTF. CDR3 coding DNA: TGTGCCAGCAGCTTAGACAGGGGTCCTTATAACTATGGCTACACCTTC. Drawing the rest from reference TRBV7-6 and TRBJ1-2, the complete variable domain is GAGVSQSPRYKVTKRGQDVALRCDPISGHVSLYWYRQALGQGPEFLTYFNYEAQQDKSGLPNDRFSAERPEGSISTLTIQRTEQRDSAMYRCASSLDRGPYNYGYTFGSGTRLTVV.

The chain recombines TRBV19 with TRBJ2-7; TRBD2 matches at 12 bases. The CDR3 consists of 15 residues. In germline, CDR1 is LNHDA, CDR2 SQIVND (reference sequence). With V trimmed by 6 bases and J by 4 bases, 7 bases remained unmatched. The CDR3 DNA reads as TGTGCCAGTAGCCCCGGGACTAGCGGGTGGTACGAGCAGTACTTC. This sequence encodes CASSPGTSGWYEQYF. The full variable domain, rest sourced from reference TRBV19 and TRBJ2-7, is DGGITQSPKYLFRKEGQNVTLSCEQNLNHDAMYWYRQDPGQGLRLIYYSQIVNDFQKGDIAEGYSVSREKKESFPLTVTSAQKNPTAFYLCASSPGTSGWYEQYFGPGTRLTVT.

The chain combines TRBV6-5 with TRBJ2-1; no clear D gene. CDR3 length: 15 residues. The V end was cut by 7 bases, the J end by 0 bases, with 13 bases between. CDR1 is MNHEY and CDR2 is SVGAGI in the germline V gene. The CDR3 reads CASKPTGNSYNEQFF. The CDR3 DNA reads as TGTGCCAGCAAACCCACGGGTAACTCCTACAATGAGCAGTTCTTC.

The chain has TRBV19 and TRBJ2-2; 10 nucleotides agree with TRBD2. Per the germline V gene, CDR1 is LNHDA and CDR2 is SQIVND (reference sequence). Germline trimming cut 2 bases from V and 7 bases from J; bases unmatched to any gene: 4. The CDR3 consists of 15 residues. The CDR3 nucleotides read TGTGCCAGTAGTATACGACTAGCGGGCATCGGGGAGCTGTTTTTT. Translation gives CASSIRLAGIGELFF. Full variable domain (missing parts from reference TRBV19 and TRBJ2-2): DGGITQSPKYLFRKEGQNVTLSCEQNLNHDAMYWYRQDPGQGLRLIYYSQIVNDFQKGDIAEGYSVSREKKESFPLTVTSAQKNPTAFYLCASSIRLAGIGELFFGEGSRLTVL.

The rearrangement links TRBV9 to TRBJ2-3; 7 bases match TRBD2. The V gene end was trimmed by 0 bases and the J gene end by 1 base; junction bases not matched to a gene: 5. The CDR3 contains 16 residues. CDR1 SGDLS and CDR2 YYNGEE come from the germline V gene. In nucleotides, the CDR3 is TGTGCCAGCAGCGTAGGCGGGGGACCTCGCACAGATACGCAGTATTTT. Translating it yields CASSVGGGPRTDTQYF.